This passage covers 26 T cell receptor beta chains from one sample sequenced in a study of blood T cells in healthy people across ages. The second PCR ran about 6 to 11 cycles with a sample-barcoded 5' primer and J-beta primers. TCRdb re-called the 5' RACE reads with MiXCR, one entry per CDR3 protein. The table has nearly 1 million distinct CDR3 sequences, approximately 50% seen once. Sequencing was carried out using blood. These receptors came from a woman between 55 and 75 years old in good health.

This clonotype showed up just a few times. This chain links TRBV12-3 or TRBV12-4 with TRBJ2-1, with 13 bases lining up with TRBD2. The J call may be faulty, since TRBJ2-7 better matches the DNA end. The CDR3 totals 15 residues. The CDR3 sequence: CASRTSGSSYNEQYF. The DNA of the CDR3 is TGTGCCAGCCGGACTAGCGGGAGCTCCTACAATGAGCAGTACTTC.

The chain is built from TRBV20-1 and TRBJ1-2, with D hard to call. The CDR3 runs 13 residues. Trimming took 4 bases from V and 4 from J, leaving 13 bases between them. Germline CDR1 and CDR2: DFQATT and SNEGSKA (reference sequence). CDR3 residues: CSATDKHPYGYTF. For the CDR3, the DNA is TGCAGTGCTACCGACAAACACCCCTATGGCTACACCTTC.

The rearrangement uses TRBV21-1 and TRBJ2-1; the table assigns TRBD2, which was not confirmed against the DNA. TRBV21-1 is a pseudogene locus. The CDR3 loop spans 18 amino acids. The CDR3 DNA reads TGTGCCAGCAGCAAAGGCCCGACTAGCGGAAGTAGGTACAATGAGCAGTTCTTC. Translation gives CASSKGPTSGSRYNEQFF.

This clonotype was recorded a few times. The genes are TRBV7-7 and TRBJ2-6; TRBD2 aligns across 9 bases. Germline V gives CDR1 SSHAT, CDR2 FNYEAQ (reference sequence). The CDR3 totals 19 residues. J lost 0 bases, V lost 7 bases, and 13 bases had no gene match. The CDR3 sequence: CASTGSGSQLGSGANVLTF. In DNA, the CDR3 is TGTGCCAGCACGGGTAGCGGGAGTCAGCTTGGCTCTGGGGCCAACGTCCTGACTTTC.

The chain combines TRBV28 with TRBJ2-7; 9 bases are shared with TRBD1. V was clipped by 5 bases and J by 1 base; unmatched bases: 6. Germline-derived CDR1 and CDR2 are MDHEN and SYDVKM. The CDR3 is 15 residues long. The CDR3: CASSAPGQGSYEQYF. DNA of the CDR3: TGTGCCAGCAGTGCACCGGGACAGGGATCCTACGAGCAGTACTTC.

J is TRBJ2-3 and V is TRBV7-2; D may be TRBD1 or TRBD2 (5 bases each). CDR3 size: 16 residues. CDR1 and CDR2 (germline): SGHTA, FQGNSA. The ends were cut back, 4 bases at V and 7 bases at J, with 21 bases in the middle. DNA for the CDR3: TGTGCCAGCAGCTCATCAAACCCGGGACCGGGGAATACGCAGTATTTT. This codes for CASSSSNPGPGNTQYF.

The chain joins TRBV3-1 to TRBJ2-7; tentatively, D is TRBD1 (6 bases). V lost 0 bases and J lost 7, with 22 bases in between. The CDR3 extends over 17 amino acids. Germline CDR1 is LGHDT and CDR2 is YNNKEL (reference sequence). CDR3 nucleotide sequence: TGTGCCAGCAGCCAAGATTCCCTGGACAGCCCGCTTGGAGAGCAGTACTTC. This encodes CASSQDSLDSPLGEQYF.

The V and J genes are TRBV3-1 and TRBJ2-7, with 8 bases that match TRBD2. The CDR3 consists of 18 residues. The germline CDR1 and CDR2 sequences are LGHDT and YNNKEL (reference sequence). V dropped 0 bases and J dropped 2; count of bases not matched to a gene: 12. In DNA form, the CDR3 reads TGTGCCAGCAGCCAAGATCTCCCAGCGGGAGCCGCAGCCTACGAGCAGTACTTC. The encoded protein is CASSQDLPAGAAAYEQYF.

This clonotype has more than one count but fewer than ten. The V call is TRBV5-1, the J call TRBJ2-7; unclear D gene. Per the germline V gene, CDR1 is SGHRS and CDR2 is YFSETQ. This CDR3 is 11 amino acids long. The V gene lost 5 bases and the J gene lost 3 bases, with 6 bases spanning the gap. The CDR3 protein is CASRNFYEQYF. The CDR3 DNA is TGCGCCAGCAGGAATTTCTACGAGCAGTACTTC.

This clonotype was observed at least ten times. The rearrangement links TRBV29-1 to TRBJ2-7; 9 bases map to TRBD1. CDR1 is SQVTM and CDR2 is ANQGSEA in the germline V gene. Trimming at V came to 4 bases and at J to 2 bases, leaving 6 bases not matched to a gene. This CDR3 comprises 14 residues. The CDR3: CSVARQGGTYEQYF. In DNA, the CDR3 is TGCAGCGTTGCCAGACAGGGGGGTACCTACGAGCAGTACTTC.

Many counts were recorded for this clonotype. The chain couples TRBV14 to TRBJ2-1, with D perhaps matching TRBD2 (6 bases). Trimming cost V 2 bases and J 7 bases, with 18 bases left between them. This CDR3 spans 16 amino acids. Germline V gene data show CDR1 as SGHDN and CDR2 as FVKESK. This CDR3 reads CASSQRTTGERNEQFF. CDR3 DNA sequence: TGTGCCAGCAGCCAAAGGACAACGGGAGAAAGAAATGAGCAGTTCTTC.

This clonotype was counted a few times. The J gene is TRBJ2-7, the V gene TRBV10-3, with D possibly matching TRBD1 (6 bases). The end of the DNA is better explained by TRBJ2-5, so the J call may be wrong. The CDR3 has 16 residues. Per germline, CDR1 ENHRY and CDR2 SYGVKD. The CDR3 reads CAISGTHGRGYETQYF. The CDR3 DNA reads TGTGCCATCAGTGGCACTCATGGCAGGGGATATGAGACCCAGTACTTC.

The gene calls are TRBV7-9 and TRBJ1-4; D not resolved. Trimming cost V 5 bases and J 8 bases, with 12 bases left between them. The CDR3 loop spans 13 amino acids. Germline values: CDR1 SEHNR, CDR2 FQNEAQ (reference sequence). The CDR3 nucleotides read TGTGCCAGCAGCGTTCCTGGTAGGGAAAAACTGTTTTTT. Translating gives CASSVPGREKLFF.

The rearrangement links TRBV20-1 to TRBJ2-3, with 10 positions matching TRBD2. The J segment lost 3 bases and the V segment lost 1 base, leaving 4 bases of the junction unmatched. The germline V gene has CDR1 DFQATT and CDR2 SNEGSKA (reference sequence). CDR3 length: 15 amino acids. CDR3 region: CSARGSGRDTDTQYF. In DNA, the CDR3 is TGCAGTGCTAGAGGGAGCGGGAGGGATACAGATACGCAGTATTTT.

V and J are TRBV7-2 and TRBJ2-7, with TRBD2 identical over 11 bases. The junction had 3 bases not matched to a gene; V was cut back by 5 bases and J by 3 bases. The germline V gene has CDR1 SGHTA and CDR2 FQGNSA. The CDR3 consists of 14 residues. DNA for the CDR3: TGTGCCAGCAGCCAGACTAGCGGGAACTACGAGCAGTACTTC. It encodes CASSQTSGNYEQYF.

This clonotype was observed a few times. The gene calls are TRBV7-8 and TRBJ2-6; D not resolved. CDR3 length equals 15 residues. The germline V gene has CDR1 SGHVS and CDR2 FQNEAQ. The V and J ends lost 7 bases and 2 bases respectively, with 12 bases between them. In DNA form, the CDR3 reads TGTGCCAGCACCTTCAGGAGCCCTGGGGCCAACGTCCTGACTTTC. This codes for CASTFRSPGANVLTF.

Only one count was recorded for this clonotype. V usage is TRBV29-1 and J usage is TRBJ2-4; tentative D call: TRBD2 (6 bases). V was pared by 7 bases and J by 0 bases, with 13 bases between. This CDR3 has 14 residues. CDR1 and CDR2 from the germline V gene are SQVTM and ANQGSEA. For the CDR3, the DNA is TGCAGCGGAGACCAGGGACTAGCCAAAAACATTCAGTACTTC. This gives the protein CSGDQGLAKNIQYF.

The V gene is TRBV23-1, the J gene TRBJ2-3, with 7 bases that match TRBD2. TRBV23-1 is classed as an ORF, of uncertain function. This CDR3 is 17 amino acids long. The V gene end was trimmed by 7 bases and the J gene end by 3 bases; junction bases not matched to a gene: 16. The CDR3 here is CASIPMCRAGETDTQYF. CDR3 DNA: TGCGCCAGCATCCCCATGTGCAGGGCGGGAGAGACAGATACGCAGTATTTT.

This clonotype was picked up a small number of times. The gene calls are TRBV4-3 and TRBJ2-5; 10 bases fit TRBD2. CDR1 and CDR2 from the germline V gene are LGHNA and YSLEER. J was trimmed by 3 bases and V by 3 bases; bases with no gene match: 4. The CDR3 sequence is 15 residues long. Written as DNA, the CDR3 is TGCGCCAGCAGCCAGTCAGCGGGAGGGGAAGAGACCCAGTACTTC. Translation: CASSQSAGGEETQYF.

The CDR3 DNA reads as TGTGCCAGCACCACTAGCGGGAGCTCCTACGAGCAGTACTTC. Amino acids: CASTTSGSSYEQYF. The chain uses TRBV28 and TRBJ2-7; 11 nucleotides line up with TRBD2. CDR1 MDHEN and CDR2 SYDVKM come from the germline V gene. Germline trimming cut 7 bases from V and 0 bases from J; bases unmatched to any gene: 2. This CDR3 has 14 residues.

The chain links TRBV3-1 to TRBJ2-7; 10 bases fit TRBD2. The end of the DNA aligns better with TRBJ2-5, so the J call may be wrong. Germline loops: CDR1 LGHDT, CDR2 YNNKEL (reference sequence). The length of the CDR3 is 15 residues. CDR3 sequence: CASSLQREGQETQYF. CDR3 nucleotide sequence: TGTGCCAGCAGCCTTCAGCGGGAGGGCCAGGAGACCCAGTACTTC.

The chain joins TRBV5-1 to TRBJ2-5, with a possible D match to TRBD1 (5 bases). The V gene's germline CDR1 is SGHRS and CDR2 YFSETQ. The ends were cut back, 2 bases at V and 5 bases at J, with 10 bases in the middle. This CDR3 spans 13 amino acids. In DNA form, the CDR3 reads TGCGCCAGCAGCTTTGACAGTCGGGAGACCCAGTACTTC. Amino acids: CASSFDSRETQYF.

This sequence joins TRBV7-8 and TRBJ2-1; 14 bases agree with TRBD2. The CDR3 is made up of 15 amino acids. Germline loops: CDR1 SGHVS, CDR2 FQNEAQ. V gave up 5 bases and J gave up 9 bases; unmatched junction bases: 6. The CDR3 region has the DNA TGTGCCAGCAGCCCGACTAGCGGGAGGGTGGGTGAGCAGTTCTTC. Its translation is CASSPTSGRVGEQFF.

The chain joins TRBV7-8 to TRBJ1-5, with 12 positions matching TRBD1. V dropped 4 bases and J dropped 5; count of bases not matched to a gene: 6. CDR1 is SGHVS and CDR2 is FQNEAQ in the germline V gene. This CDR3 has 16 amino acids. CDR3 protein: CASSSYRDRGHQPQHF. In nucleotides, the CDR3 is TGTGCCAGCAGCTCCTACCGGGACAGGGGGCATCAGCCCCAGCATTTT.

This chain joins TRBV20-1 and TRBJ2-5; tentatively, D is TRBD1 or TRBD2 (5 bases each). This CDR3 spans 17 amino acids. With 4 bases removed from V and 4 bases from J, the gap between germline ends came to 25 bases. Germline loops: CDR1 DFQATT, CDR2 SNEGSKA (reference sequence). The CDR3 coding sequence is TGCAGTGCTATTCAGGTGGGACGAATCGTGACGGGAGAGACCCAGTACTTC. It encodes CSAIQVGRIVTGETQYF.

The V gene is TRBV6-5, the J gene TRBJ1-2; the D is unclear. CDR3 length: 12 residues. In germline, CDR1 is MNHEY, CDR2 SVGAGI. V lost 6 bases to trimming and J lost 3 bases, with 8 bases between them. CDR3 coding DNA: TGTGCCAGCAGGGTGGGTCACTATGGCTACACCTTC. Translating gives CASRVGHYGYTF.